The present TCR beta chain was sequenced within a study of blood T cells in healthy people across ages (dated by TCRdb to about 2015). In the study overall: In model experiments, template switching captured about one uniquely barcoded TCR beta cDNA molecule for every two T cells. The study measured age-related changes in TCR beta repertoire diversity using deep sequencing normalized with unique cDNA molecular identifiers. Donors were grouped into four age groups: young (average roughly 15 years), middle-aged (roughly 38), aged (around 60) and long-lived (roughly 80). To avoid experimental bias, donors of different ages were distributed randomly across sequencing lanes. Using the same blood draw, the study looked at two additional independent replicas of 1 million unique cDNA reads for two donors, one aged 18 to 30 and the other aged 80 or older.

The library was obtained by 5' RACE. Reads for this sample came from an Illumina HiSeq 2500. A second PCR of roughly 6 to 12 cycles was run with a J-beta primer mix and a sample-barcoded 5' primer. A unique molecular identifier was introduced onto each TCR beta cDNA molecule by a template-switch 5' adaptor carrying 12 random nucleotides. At least 2.5 million CDR3-containing paired-end reads were obtained from each sample. All of the RNA was converted into first-strand cDNA using the Mint cDNA synthesis kit, with a TRBC-specific oligonucleotide serving as the primer. After uracil-DNA glycosylase treatment, a first 18-cycle PCR used universal primers M1SS and BC2_uni_R on all cDNA. The study's processing was this. For normalization, 1 million high-quality reads, each with a distinct molecular identifier, were randomly selected from each sample. Instead of being binned into consensus sequences, reads that shared molecular identifiers were thrown out. CDR3 identification, clonotype clustering and error correction used MiTCR with a Q25 quality threshold and the strictest error-elimination algorithm. A nonparametric unseen species model with Euler transformation was used to estimate lower-bound total TCR beta diversity. Through fastp at Q25 and MiXCR, TCRdb rebuilt clones from the public reads, retaining in-frame beta chains. Every entry covers one CDR3 protein and lists the most common genes and DNA from its rows. TCRdb's processing, not the study's, gives the V and J calls here. The sample data list more than 1.4 million distinct CDR3 sequences, and about 40% of these were observed just once. The ten largest clonotypes hold around 8% of the sample.

There are 11 amino acids in the CDR3, from cysteine to phenylalanine inclusive. Only the CDR3 DNA is retained, 33 bases long and in frame from the first base. The germline V gene sets CDR1 to SGHAT and CDR2 to FQNNGV. V is pared back by 5 bases and J by 10 bases, with 12 bases lying between the germline termini. The roughly 39 donors, aged about 6 to 100 years, were systemically healthy Caucasian individuals from Russia. Around 10 milliliters of peripheral blood were collected from each donor into EDTA-treated Vacutainer tubes. Ficoll-Paque density-gradient centrifugation was used to isolate PBMCs, with at least 6 million obtained per sample. Trizol reagent was used to extract total RNA from the PBMCs, yielding at least 5 micrograms per sample. Naive CD45RAhigh/CD27high T cell percentages were measured by flow cytometry on a PBMC aliquot from every donor. Study-wide conclusions, independent of this receptor: Estimates of total diversity based on one million sequenced T cells were considered lower bounds and underestimates. Observed TCR beta diversity correlated strongly with the percentage of naive T cells measured by flow cytometry. Because profiling used bulk unsorted PBMCs, naive and antigen-experienced compartments could not be compared conclusively. Observed TCR beta diversity per million T cells fell roughly linearly with age, and a significant reduction was already apparent by age approximately 40. Because donor CMV infection status was unknown, age-related changes in expanded clonotypes were potentially confounded. Compared with the aged group, the long-lived group had more naive CD4+ T cells, fewer expanded clones and increased TCR diversity, a pattern suggesting age selection.

This clonotype has just a few counts. This receptor's antigen is unknown. No qualities accompany the bases; no much larger clone lies one base away. The chain employs TRBV11-2 and TRBJ2-7, with no reliable assignment of the D segment. The sequence came from a woman between 18 and 29 years old in good health. Sample: blood. The DNA reads as follows: TGTGCCAGCAGCCGAGGACCCGGCCAGTACTTC. The translation is CASSRGPGQYF.